This TCR beta chain is drawn from a study of blood T cell repertoires in COVID-19. Study overall: Samples of COVID-19 (acute and convalescent) were obtained from the United States, Italy and Spain.

Libraries were prepared by immunoSEQ multiplex PCR; TCRdb keeps only in-frame clonotypes and omits some of them. Of 280,000 or so clones listed, around 88% are singletons. This clone was recorded many times. Losses at the gene ends were 6 bases for V and 0 bases for J; bases not matched to a gene: 3. This CDR3 is 14 amino acids long. The V gene's germline CDR1 is SQVTM and CDR2 ANQGSEA. The V gene is TRBV29-1, the J gene TRBJ2-2; 8 bases fit TRBD1. Sequenced material: PBMCs or T cells enriched from blood (not recorded which). This TCR was sampled from a woman aged 40 to 50 who had recovered from COVID-19. CDR3 in DNA: TGCAGCGTGCTGGGACAGGCGAACACCGGGGAGCTGTTTTTT. Translated: CSVLGQANTGELFF.